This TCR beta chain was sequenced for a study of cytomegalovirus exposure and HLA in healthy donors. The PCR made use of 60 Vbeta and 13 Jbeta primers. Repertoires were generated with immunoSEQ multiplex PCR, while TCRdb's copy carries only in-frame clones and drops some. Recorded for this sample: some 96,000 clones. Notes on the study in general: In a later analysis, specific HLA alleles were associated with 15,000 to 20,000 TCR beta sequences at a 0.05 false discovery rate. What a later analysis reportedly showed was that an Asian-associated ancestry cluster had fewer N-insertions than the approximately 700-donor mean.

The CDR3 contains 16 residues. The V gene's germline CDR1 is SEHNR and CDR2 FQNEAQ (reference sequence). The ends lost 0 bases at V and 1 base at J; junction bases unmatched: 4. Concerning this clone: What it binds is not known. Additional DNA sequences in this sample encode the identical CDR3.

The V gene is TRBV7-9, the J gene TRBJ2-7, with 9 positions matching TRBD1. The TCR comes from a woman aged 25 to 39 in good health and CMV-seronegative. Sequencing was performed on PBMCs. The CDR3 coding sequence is TGTGCCAGCAGCTTAGCGCTCGGGACAGGGTCCTACGAGCAGTACTTC. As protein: CASSLALGTGSYEQYF.